This TCR beta chain was observed in a study of PD-1 blockade in mismatch repair-deficient tumors. Whole-study context: Patients had about eleven mismatch repair-deficient cancer types and were previously treated and progressing.

TCRdb keeps only in-frame clones here, not all; method: immunoSEQ multiplex PCR. Among 120,000 or so clones, around 87% were seen once, and the ten largest hold less than 15%. V lost 6 bases and J lost 3, with 12 bases in between. The CDR3 loop spans 14 amino acids. CDR1 is MNHEY, CDR2 SMNVEV, per germline (reference sequence). TCRs were sequenced from a few patients responding to pembrolizumab. This clone was counted once. This sequence was found in an adult with mismatch repair-deficient cancer. The input for sequencing was peripheral blood, taken 44 weeks after starting pembrolizumab. V and J are TRBV27 and TRBJ2-1; D uncertain. DNA of the CDR3: TGTGCCAGCAGAGTGTTGGAAAACTACAATGAGCAGTTCTTC. It specifies CASRVLENYNEQFF.